This T cell receptor beta chain originates from a study of blood T cell repertoires in COVID-19. Study information: The samples span acute and convalescent COVID-19 from the United States, Italy and Spain. Sources were T cells, B-cell-depleted T cells, or PBMCs; the material itself was cDNA or gDNA.

The table lists this clone with a few counts. The participants were between 18 and 89 years old and came from about two dozen US areas. The CDR3 length is 11 residues. The germline V gene has CDR1 DFQATT and CDR2 SNEGSKA (reference sequence). The V end was cut by 4 bases, the J end by 8 bases, with 10 bases between. Here immunoSEQ multiplex PCR was the method, and the copy in TCRdb shows in-frame clones only, minus some. The sample has approximately 400,000 clones, about 89% seen once. The sequenced sample consisted of PBMCs or T cells enriched from blood (not recorded which). The TCR originated in a man in his thirties or forties who had recovered from COVID-19. V gene TRBV20-1 combines with J gene TRBJ2-3; D unclear. The CDR3 here is CSANLGRTQYF. The CDR3 nucleotides are TGCAGTGCTAACCTTGGGCGTACGCAGTATTTT.